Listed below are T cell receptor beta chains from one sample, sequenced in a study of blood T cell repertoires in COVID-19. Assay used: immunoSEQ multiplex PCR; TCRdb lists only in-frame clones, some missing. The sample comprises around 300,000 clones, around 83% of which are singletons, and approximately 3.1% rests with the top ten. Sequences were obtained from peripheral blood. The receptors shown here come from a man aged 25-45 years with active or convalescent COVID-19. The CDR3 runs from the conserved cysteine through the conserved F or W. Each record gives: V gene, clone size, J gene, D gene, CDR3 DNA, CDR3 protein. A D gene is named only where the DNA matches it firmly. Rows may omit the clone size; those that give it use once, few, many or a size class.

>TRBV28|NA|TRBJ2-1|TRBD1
TGTGCCAGCAGTTTGGGGACAGGGGACAATGAGCAGTTCTTC
CASSLGTGDNEQFF
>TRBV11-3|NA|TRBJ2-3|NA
TGTGCCAGCAGCTTAAGCGGGACAGATACGCAGTATTTT
CASSLSGTDTQYF
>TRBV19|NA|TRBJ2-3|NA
TGTGCCAGTAGTTTCGGTATAGATACGCAGTATTTT
CASSFGIDTQYF
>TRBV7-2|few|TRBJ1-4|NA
TGTGCCAGCAGCTCGGGAGGAGGGCAGGCTTTAAATGAAAAACTGTTTTTT
CASSSGGGQALNEKLFF
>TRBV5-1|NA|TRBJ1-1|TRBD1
TGCGCCAGCAGCTTAATACCGGGACAGGGGGCGAAACCCCCCACTGAAGCTTTCTTT
CASSLIPGQGAKPPTEAFF
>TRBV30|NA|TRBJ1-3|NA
TGTGCCTGGAGTGTAAACAGCGGAAACACCATATATTTT
CAWSVNSGNTIYF
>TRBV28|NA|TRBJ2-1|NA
TGTGCCAGCAGTTTATTAACAAGCAGGTACAATGAGCAGTTCTTC
CASSLLTSRYNEQFF
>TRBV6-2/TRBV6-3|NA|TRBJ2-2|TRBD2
TGTGCCAGCAGTTACTCGGCGGGGGGCCGATACACCGGGGAGCTGTTTTTT
CASSYSAGGRYTGELFF
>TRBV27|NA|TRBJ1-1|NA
TGTGCCAGCAGTCCTCTGAGCGGACGGAACACTGAAGCTTTCTTT
CASSPLSGRNTEAFF
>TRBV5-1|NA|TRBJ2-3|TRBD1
TGCGCCAGCAACTCTTGGAAGGTACTGGACAGGGGGCTAGGAAGACTAGCGCTAGATACGCAGTATTTT
CASNSWKVLDRGLGRLALDTQYF
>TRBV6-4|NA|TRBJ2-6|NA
TGTGCCAGCAGGGCCTCAGGGGCCAACGTCCTGACTTTC
CASRASGANVLTF
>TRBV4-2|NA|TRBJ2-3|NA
TGTGCCAGCAGCCAAGAGGGAGCTGGAGATACGCAGTATTTT
CASSQEGAGDTQYF
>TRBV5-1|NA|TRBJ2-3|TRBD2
TGCGCCAGCAGCTTGGGGGCACTAGCGGGGGGCACAGATACGCAGTATTTT
CASSLGALAGGTDTQYF
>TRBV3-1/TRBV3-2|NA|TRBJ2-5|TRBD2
TGTGCCAGCAGCTTAAGGACTAGCGGGGTAGGGGAGACCCAGTACTTC
CASSLRTSGVGETQYF
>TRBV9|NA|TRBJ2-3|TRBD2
TGTGCCAGCAGCGTGTTAGCGGGCAACACAGATACGCAGTATTTT
CASSVLAGNTDTQYF
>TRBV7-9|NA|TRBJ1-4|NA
TGTGCCAGCAGGGTAGCGTATGGTGCGAATGAAAAACTGTTTTTT
CASRVAYGANEKLFF
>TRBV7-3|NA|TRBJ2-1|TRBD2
TGTGCCAGCAGCAGACTAGCGGGATCGATTAATGAGCAGTTCTTC
CASSRLAGSINEQFF
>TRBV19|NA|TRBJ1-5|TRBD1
TGTGCCAGTAGTATAGGGACAGGGTCTCAGCCCCAGCATTTT
CASSIGTGSQPQHF
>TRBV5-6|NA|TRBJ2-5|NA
TGTGCCAGCAGCTTTTCGGGGGGCCCGGGAGAGACCCAGTACTTC
CASSFSGGPGETQYF
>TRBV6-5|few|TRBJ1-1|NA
TGTGCCAGCAGTTATCGTACAGGGCCCACTGAAGCTTTCTTT
CASSYRTGPTEAFF
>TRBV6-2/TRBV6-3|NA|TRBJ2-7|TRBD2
TGTGCCAGCAGTGACCGACTAGCGGGGGACCTCTACGAGCAGTACTTC
CASSDRLAGDLYEQYF
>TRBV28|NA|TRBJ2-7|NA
TGTGCCAGCAGTCCTGTCGGTACCTACGAGCAGTACTTC
CASSPVGTYEQYF
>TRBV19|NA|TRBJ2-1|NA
TGTGCCAGTAAGGAGCGGCGCTACAATGAGCAGTTCTTC
CASKERRYNEQFF
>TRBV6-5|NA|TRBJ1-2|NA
TGTGCCAGCGGCCCGTTTACAACCCCCAACTATGGCTACACCTTC
CASGPFTTPNYGYTF
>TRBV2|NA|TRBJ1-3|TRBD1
TGTGCCAGCAGTTACGACAGGGCGGGAAACACCATATATTTT
CASSYDRAGNTIYF
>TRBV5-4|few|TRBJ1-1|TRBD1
TGTGCCAGCAGCTTGGGAGGACAGGGGGCAGAGAAGGCTGAAGCTTTCTTT
CASSLGGQGAEKAEAFF
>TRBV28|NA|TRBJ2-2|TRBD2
TGTGCCAGCAGTTCCGGACTTTTCGGGACTAGCGGGCAGAACACCGGGGAGCTGTTTTTT
CASSSGLFGTSGQNTGELFF
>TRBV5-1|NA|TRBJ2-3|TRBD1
TGCGCCAGCAGCCGCGGACAGGGTGGAGATACGCAGTATTTT
CASSRGQGGDTQYF
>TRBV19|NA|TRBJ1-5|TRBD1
TGTGCCAGTAGCGGGACAGTAGGGCAGCCCCAGCATTTT
CASSGTVGQPQHF
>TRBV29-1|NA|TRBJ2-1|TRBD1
TGCAGCGGAGGACCGGACAGGCCCAATGAGCAGTTCTTC
CSGGPDRPNEQFF
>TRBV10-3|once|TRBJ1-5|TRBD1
TGTGCCACCGGGACAGGCTCTTATAGCAATCAGCCCCAGCATTTT
CATGTGSYSNQPQHF
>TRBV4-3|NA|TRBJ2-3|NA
TGCGCCAGCAGCCTCGACTACGCCAGCACAGATACGCAGTATTTT
CASSLDYASTDTQYF
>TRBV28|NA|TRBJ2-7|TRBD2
TGTGCCAGCAACGGGGGGTTAGCGGACCACTACGAGCAGTACTTC
CASNGGLADHYEQYF
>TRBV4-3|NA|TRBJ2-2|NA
TGCGCCAGCAGCCAAGATGCAGGGGCTCAGGCCACCGGGGAGCTGTTTTTT
CASSQDAGAQATGELFF
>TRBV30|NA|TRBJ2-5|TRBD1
TGTGCCTGGAGTACAGGACAGGGGGCGGAGACCCAGTACTTC
CAWSTGQGAETQYF
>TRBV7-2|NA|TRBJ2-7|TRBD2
TGTGCCAGCAGCTACAGTAGCGGGGGGGCCAACGAGCAGTACTTC
CASSYSSGGANEQYF
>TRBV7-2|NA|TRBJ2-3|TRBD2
TGTGCCAGCAGCTTAGCCTCCCTAGCGGGGACAGATACGCAGTATTTT
CASSLASLAGTDTQYF
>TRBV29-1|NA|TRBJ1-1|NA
TGCAGCGGAAGGGGCGTAGCGAACACTGAAGCTTTCTTT
CSGRGVANTEAFF
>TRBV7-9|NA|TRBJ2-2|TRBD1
TGTGCCAGCAGCTTTGTCCAGGGGGCAAACGGGGAGCTGTTTTTT
CASSFVQGANGELFF
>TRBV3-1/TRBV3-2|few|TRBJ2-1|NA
TGTGCCAGCAGCCAAGAATCCCAGTTCAATGAGCAGTTCTTC
CASSQESQFNEQFF
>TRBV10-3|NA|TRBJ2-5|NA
TGTGCCATCCTAATCGTAGACAGAATATTATACACCGAAGAGACCCAGTACTTC
CAILIVDRILYTEETQYF
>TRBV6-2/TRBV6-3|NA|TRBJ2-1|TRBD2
TGTGCCAGCCGCCCTAAAGCGCTAGCGGGCCCCAATGAGCAGTTCTTC
CASRPKALAGPNEQFF
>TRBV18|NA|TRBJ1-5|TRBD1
TGTGCCAGCTCACTGGACAGGGGGCCTGATCAGCCCCAGCATTTT
CASSLDRGPDQPQHF
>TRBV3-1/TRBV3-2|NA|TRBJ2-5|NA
TGTGCCAGCAGCCAGAGTAGGTCGGGGGAGACCCAGTACTTC
CASSQSRSGETQYF
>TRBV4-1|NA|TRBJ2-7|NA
TGCGCCAGCAGCCAAGATCCGCGCGAGCAGTACTTC
CASSQDPREQYF
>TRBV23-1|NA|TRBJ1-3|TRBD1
TGCGCCAGCAGTCAGTACACCGGGACAGCCTCTGGAAACACCATATATTTT
CASSQYTGTASGNTIYF
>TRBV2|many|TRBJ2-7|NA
TGTGCCACCCAATCCCCACTACAGGGCCACGAGCAGTACTTC
CATQSPLQGHEQYF
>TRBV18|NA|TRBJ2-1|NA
TGTGCCAGCTCACCAGCCCAGGGGCGCTCCTACAATGAGCAGTTCTTC
CASSPAQGRSYNEQFF
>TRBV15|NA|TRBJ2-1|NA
TGTGCCACCAGCAGCCCCCCCGGGATCCCCGGGAAGGGCTCCTACAATGAGCAGTTCTTC
CATSSPPGIPGKGSYNEQFF
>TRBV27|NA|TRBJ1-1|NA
TGTGCCAGCGGCCCCGCGGCCATGAACACTGAAGCTTTCTTT
CASGPAAMNTEAFF
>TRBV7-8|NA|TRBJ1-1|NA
TGTGCCAGCAGCCGAGGACAGTCCGCGAGAGCTTTCTTT
CASSRGQSARAFF
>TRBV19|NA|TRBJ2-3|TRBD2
TGTGCCAGTAGTACCGCCTCTTCCCTAGCGGGGGGGCCCGGTACGCAGTATTTT
CASSTASSLAGGPGTQYF
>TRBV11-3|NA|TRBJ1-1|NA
TGTGCCAGCAGCTTTTACTGGGGGGACACTGAAGCTTTCTTT
CASSFYWGDTEAFF
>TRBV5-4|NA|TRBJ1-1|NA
TGTGCCAGCAGCTTGAGAGACACTGAAGCTTTCTTT
CASSLRDTEAFF
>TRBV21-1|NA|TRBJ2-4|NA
TGTGCCAGCAGCAAAGCGGGGACAGGGCGGGCCAAAAACATTCAGTACTTC
CASSKAGTGRAKNIQYF